This passage covers 3 T cell receptor beta chains from one sample sequenced in a study of beta chain features in type 1 diabetes. Notes on the study in general: Across all four CD4+ subsets, people with type 1 diabetes showed modestly shorter TCRB CDR3s.

For these TCRs, the target antigens are not known. Sequencing targeted expressed TCRB transcripts, as all isolated RNA had been reverse transcribed. The method was immunoSEQ multiplex PCR; TCRdb's version includes in-frame clones alone and lacks a portion of them. The table shows hundreds of thousands of clones, with over 12% occurring only once. Sequenced material: naive CD4+ T cells from blood. The source of these receptors is a man aged 18 to 30 with type 1 diabetes.

This chain connects TRBV6-5 to TRBJ1-1; D gene ambiguous. V was clipped by 6 bases and J by 3 bases, with 8 bases between them. Germline V CDR1 and CDR2: MNHEY, SVGAGI. The CDR3 runs 12 residues. The CDR3 protein is CASSRGYTEAFF. For the CDR3, the DNA is TGTGCCAGCAGCCGCGGGTACACTGAAGCTTTCTTT.

A few counts support this clone. The chain's CDR3 is CTSSQNPPSVGTGELFF. The CDR3 DNA follows: TGCACCAGCAGCCAAAACCCCCCTTCTGTGGGGACCGGGGAGCTGTTTTTT. The V call is TRBV1, the J call TRBJ2-2. TRBV1 is designated a pseudogene. CDR3 length: 17 amino acids.

V and J are TRBV29-1 and TRBJ2-5, with D perhaps matching TRBD1 (7 bases). The CDR3 loop spans 14 amino acids. V lost 4 bases to trimming and J lost 2 bases, with 14 bases between them. Germline V CDR1 and CDR2: SQVTM, ANQGSEA. In DNA, the CDR3 is TGCAGCGTTGTCGCAGGGGGGACGCAAGAGACCCAGTACTTC. It codes for CSVVAGGTQETQYF.